This entry features one T cell receptor (beta chain) sequence. Its specificity is not known. These data are taken from a study of cytomegalovirus exposure and HLA in healthy donors. Notes on the study in general: It was only CMV serostatus that was available as immune exposure information.

Unmatched junction bases numbered 2, after V lost 0 bases and J lost 12 bases. This CDR3 has 13 amino acids. Germline-derived CDR1 and CDR2 are MNHNS and SASEGT. The PCR made use of 60 Vbeta and 13 Jbeta primers. Some clones are missing from TCRdb's copy, which holds only in-frame ones; the method was immunoSEQ multiplex PCR. The sample holds about 130,000 clones, more than 80% seen once. What was sequenced was PBMCs. The sequence was obtained from a middle-aged man in good health and CMV-seronegative. This chain connects TRBV6-1 to TRBJ2-1; 10 positions agree with TRBD2. As DNA, the CDR3 is TGTGCCAGCAGTGAAGCCCAGCGGGGGGGGCAGTTCTTC. Translation gives CASSEAQRGGQFF.